A single sample is the source of the 2 T cell receptor beta chains below, sequenced in a study of PD-1 blockade in classical Hodgkin lymphoma. The patients all showed relapse after autologous stem cell transplantation, while their brentuximab vedotin exposure varied. Some clones are missing from TCRdb's copy, which holds only in-frame ones; the method was immunoSEQ multiplex PCR. Of some 96,000 clones in the sample, over 80% are singletons; the top ten hold 10% to 15%. Sequenced material: peripheral blood mononuclear cells (PBMCs), taken at baseline. These receptors all stem from a human donor with classical Hodgkin lymphoma.

This clone was counted a few times. The chain combines TRBV10-1 with TRBJ1-5; possible D gene TRBD1, 5 bases. The CDR3 length is 14 residues. Germline V lookup: CDR1 WNHNN, CDR2 SYGVQD (reference sequence). The V end lost 4 bases, the J end lost 1 base, and 8 bases lay between the germline ends. DNA of the CDR3: TGCGCCAGCAGTGCAGGGAGCAGCAATCAGCCCCAGCATTTT. Translation gives CASSAGSSNQPQHF.

The CDR3 DNA sequence: TGTGCCAGCAGTGAATTTGGACTAGCGGGAGCCCATGAGCAGTTCTTC. Encoded protein: CASSEFGLAGAHEQFF. V gene TRBV25-1 combines with J gene TRBJ2-1; 13 bases agree with TRBD2. This CDR3 contains 16 residues. With 1 base clipped from V and 8 bases from J, the junction kept 5 bases outside the gene matches. Germline-derived CDR1 and CDR2 are MGHDK and SYGVNS.